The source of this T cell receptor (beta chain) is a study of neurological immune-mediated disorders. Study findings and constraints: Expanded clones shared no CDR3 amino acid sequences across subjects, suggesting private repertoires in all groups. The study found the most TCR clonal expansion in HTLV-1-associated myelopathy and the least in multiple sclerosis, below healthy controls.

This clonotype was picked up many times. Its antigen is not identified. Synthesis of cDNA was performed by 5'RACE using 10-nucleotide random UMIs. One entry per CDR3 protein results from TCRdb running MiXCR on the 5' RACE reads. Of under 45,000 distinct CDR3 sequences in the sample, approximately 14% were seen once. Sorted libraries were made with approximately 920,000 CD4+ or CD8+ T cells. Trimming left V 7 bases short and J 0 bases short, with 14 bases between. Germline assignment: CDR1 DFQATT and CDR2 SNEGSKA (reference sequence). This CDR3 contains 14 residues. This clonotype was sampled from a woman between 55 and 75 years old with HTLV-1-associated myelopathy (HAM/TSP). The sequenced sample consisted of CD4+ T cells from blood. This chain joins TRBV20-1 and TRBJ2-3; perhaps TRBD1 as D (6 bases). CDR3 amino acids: CSVSPRGSTDTQYF. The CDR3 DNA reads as TGCAGTGTAAGCCCCAGGGGTAGCACAGATACGCAGTATTTT.